This TCR beta chain was recorded in a study of control samples from healthy donors and cancer patients. Data came from immunoSEQ multiplex PCR; TCRdb stores just in-frame clones and leaves some out. Among some 89,000 clones listed, 85% were seen once. This receptor was taken from a woman aged 40 to 50 in good health. Specimen: blood.

Here the CDR3 reads CSVESWDRPSSGYTF. CDR3 DNA: TGCAGCGTTGAATCCTGGGACAGGCCCTCTTCCGGCTACACCTTC. The V and J genes are TRBV29-1 and TRBJ1-2; 8 bases agree with TRBD1. Unmatched junction bases numbered 13, after V lost 2 bases and J lost 8 bases. Germline V gene data show CDR1 as SQVTM and CDR2 as ANQGSEA. The CDR3 loop spans 15 amino acids.